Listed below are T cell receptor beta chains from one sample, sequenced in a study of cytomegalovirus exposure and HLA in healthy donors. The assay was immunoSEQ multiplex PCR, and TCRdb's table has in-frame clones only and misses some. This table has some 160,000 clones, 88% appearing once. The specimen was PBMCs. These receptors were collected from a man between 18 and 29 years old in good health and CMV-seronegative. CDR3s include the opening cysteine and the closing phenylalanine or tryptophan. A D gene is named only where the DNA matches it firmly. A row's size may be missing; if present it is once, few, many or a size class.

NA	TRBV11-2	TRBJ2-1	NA	CASSLVMRAGNEQFF
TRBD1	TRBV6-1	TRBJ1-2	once	CASSEEGGPYGYTF
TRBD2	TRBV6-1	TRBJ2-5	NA	CASSEIGGGPQETQYF
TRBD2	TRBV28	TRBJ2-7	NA	CASSFYPLAGVSYEQYF
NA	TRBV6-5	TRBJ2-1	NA	CASSYESRVTNEQFF
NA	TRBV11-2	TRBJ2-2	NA	CASSPLGELFF
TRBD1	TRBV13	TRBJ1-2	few	CASSLGTGNYGYTF
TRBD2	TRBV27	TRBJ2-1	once	CASSLSIRTTSGYEQFF
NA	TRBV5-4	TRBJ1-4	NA	CASSLTQGVSEKLFF
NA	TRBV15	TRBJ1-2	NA	CATSRDQDGYTF
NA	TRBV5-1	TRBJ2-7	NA	CASSSGLSSYEQYF
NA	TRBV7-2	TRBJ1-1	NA	CASSRIRNTEAFF
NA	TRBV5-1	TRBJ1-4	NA	CASSLEGNEKLFF
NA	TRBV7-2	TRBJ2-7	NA	CASSPSGERTYEQYF
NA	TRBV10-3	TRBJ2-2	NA	CATSSGELFF
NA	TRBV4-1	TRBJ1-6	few	CASSPDSTINSPLHF
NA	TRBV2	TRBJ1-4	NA	CASSPPGDEKLFF
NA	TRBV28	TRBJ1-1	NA	CASSLPVASEAFF
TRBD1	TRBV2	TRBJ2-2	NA	CASSVGREQGLGELFF
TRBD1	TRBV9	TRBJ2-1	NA	CASSVGQGANEQFF
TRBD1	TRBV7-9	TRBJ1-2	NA	CASSLDLDRAYGYTF
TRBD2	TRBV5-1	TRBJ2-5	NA	CASSFFPSGGAETQYF